One and the same sample provided the 30 T cell receptor beta chains below, sequenced in a study of patients and donors after allogeneic stem cell transplantation. MiXCR, applied by TCRdb to the RT-PCR reads, yields one record per CDR3 protein. Of approximately 170,000 distinct CDR3 sequences listed, approximately 24% were seen once; the top ten hold 26%. The sample comprised blood, either unsorted or a sorted T cell fraction (not recorded which). The receptors shown here come from a human donor who was either an allogeneic HSCT recipient or a stem cell or donor lymphocyte infusion donor (not recorded which). It is not recorded whose cells these are; they may come from a transplant donor.

In this sample, this clonotype turned up many times. This sequence joins TRBV20-1 and TRBJ1-1, with D tentatively TRBD1 (5 bases). Germline CDR1 and CDR2: DFQATT and SNEGSKA (reference sequence). Trimming removed 1 base from V and 0 bases from J, with 18 bases in between. CDR3 length: 17 residues. The CDR3 coding sequence is TGCAGTGCTAGAGGGGGTAGGGGATATGGGATGAACACTGAAGCTTTCTTT. It specifies CSARGGRGYGMNTEAFF.

This sequence joins TRBV20-1 and TRBJ2-3; D is unclear. The CDR3 runs 13 residues. V shed 4 bases and J shed 3 bases, with 11 bases lying between them. CDR1 is DFQATT and CDR2 is SNEGSKA in the germline V gene (reference sequence). CDR3 nucleotides: TGCAGTGCTAATCGGCCCCCGACAGATACGCAGTATTTT. Protein sequence: CSANRPPTDTQYF.

V is TRBV9 and J is TRBJ1-5; perhaps TRBD1 as D (6 bases). V was clipped by 3 bases and J by 4 bases, with 11 bases between them. Per the germline V gene, CDR1 is SGDLS and CDR2 is YYNGEE. The CDR3 is 14 residues long. The CDR3 region has the DNA TGTGCCAGCAGCGAACAGGGAGCAAATCAGCCCCAGCATTTT. Protein: CASSEQGANQPQHF.

This chain links TRBV12-3 or TRBV12-4 with TRBJ2-5, with 9 bases identical to TRBD1. The CDR3 has 15 residues. Trimming removed 5 bases from V and 3 bases from J; junction bases left unmatched: 7. CDR3 bases: TGTGCCAGCAGTCAAACCCGGGACAGGGAAGAGACCCAGTACTTC. Its translation: CASSQTRDREETQYF.

This clonotype was counted only a few times. The J gene is TRBJ1-6, the V gene TRBV7-9; tentatively, D is TRBD1 (5 bases). Germline V lookup: CDR1 SEHNR, CDR2 FQNEAQ (reference sequence). Trimming took off 2 bases at V and 7 bases at J, with 9 bases between the two ends. The CDR3 totals 14 residues. This CDR3 is CASSLPGQNSPLHF. The CDR3 nucleotides are TGTGCCAGCAGCTTACCCGGACAAAATTCACCCCTCCACTTT. Full variable domain (missing parts from reference TRBV7-9 and TRBJ1-6): DTGVSQNPRHKITKRGQNVTFRCDPISEHNRLYWYRQTLGQGPEFLTYFQNEAQLEKSRLLSDRFSAERPKGSFSTLEIQRTEQGDSAMYLCASSLPGQNSPLHFGNGTRLTVT.

V and J are TRBV12-3 or TRBV12-4 and TRBJ2-7, with a possible D match to TRBD1 (6 bases). Trimming took 6 bases from V and 5 from J, leaving 17 bases between them. This CDR3 spans 14 amino acids. The CDR3: CASSRDTMVDEQYF. The CDR3 coding sequence is TGTGCCAGCAGCCGGGACACCATGGTGGACGAGCAGTACTTC.

In its sample, this clonotype was seen many times. J is TRBJ1-5 and V is TRBV20-1; maybe TRBD1 (6 bases). The CDR3 is 14 residues long. V was trimmed by 0 bases and J by 3 bases, leaving 9 bases between them. CDR1 and CDR2 from the germline V gene are DFQATT and SNEGSKA (reference sequence). The CDR3 sequence is CSARDGQNNQPQHF. As DNA, the CDR3 is TGCAGTGCTAGAGACGGACAGAACAATCAGCCCCAGCATTTT.

J is TRBJ2-7 and V is TRBV5-1; D might be TRBD2 (6 bases). V was clipped by 1 base and J by 6 bases, with 17 bases between them. The CDR3 loop spans 15 amino acids. CDR1 is SGHRS and CDR2 is YFSETQ in the germline V gene. In DNA form, the CDR3 reads TGCGCCAGCAGCTTGCGCCGGGAGAAGGAGGGCGAGCAGTACTTC. Translated: CASSLRREKEGEQYF.

The chain employs TRBV20-1 and TRBJ2-1, with 12 bases identical to TRBD2. This CDR3 has 19 residues. V was clipped by 3 bases and J by 2 bases; unmatched bases: 14. CDR1 and CDR2 (germline): DFQATT, SNEGSKA (reference sequence). The CDR3 loop reads CSARAASGGASAAYNEQFF. For the CDR3, the DNA is TGCAGTGCTAGGGCAGCTAGCGGGGGGGCCAGCGCTGCCTACAATGAGCAGTTCTTC.

This clonotype was seen a few times. The gene calls are TRBV7-2 and TRBJ1-1; D gene unclear. Germline values: CDR1 SGHTA, CDR2 FQGNSA. The CDR3 consists of 15 residues. V was clipped by 1 base and J by 0 bases, with 9 bases between them. CDR3 nucleotides: TGTGCCAGCAGCTTAGTCTTACCGTTGAACACTGAAGCTTTCTTT. Residues: CASSLVLPLNTEAFF.

This clonotype was counted a few times. V gene TRBV7-2 combines with J gene TRBJ2-2; D not resolved. Germline-derived CDR1 and CDR2 are SGHTA and FQGNSA. Trimming removed 0 bases from V and 7 bases from J, with 12 bases in between. The CDR3 extends over 15 amino acids. The CDR3 region is CASSLATVRRGELFF. CDR3 DNA: TGTGCCAGCAGCTTAGCTACCGTGCGGCGCGGGGAGCTGTTTTTT.

V gene TRBV10-3 combines with J gene TRBJ1-2; no firm D call. The CDR3 is made up of 15 amino acids. Germline-derived CDR1 and CDR2 are ENHRY and SYGVKD. The V gene lost 9 bases and the J gene lost 4 bases, with 21 bases spanning the gap. The CDR3 DNA reads TGTGCCATTAACTCGATGGGAGGAAACGCCTATGGCTACACCTTC. Its translation: CAINSMGGNAYGYTF.

In this sample, this clonotype turned up a few times. The V call is TRBV15, the J call TRBJ1-2, with D unresolved. Germline V CDR1 and CDR2: LNHNV, YYDKDF (reference sequence). The CDR3 sequence is 14 residues long. Deletions cut 6 bases from V and 4 bases from J, with 15 bases between. The CDR3 coding sequence is TGTGCCACCAGTGCCTTCCGAGAGGCCTATGGCTACACCTTC. Its translation is CATSAFREAYGYTF.

Only a few counts were recorded for this clonotype. For the CDR3, the DNA is TGTGCCAGCACCCTACCCTCCCCGGGAGTGGACTATGGCTACACCTTC. This gives the protein CASTLPSPGVDYGYTF. This chain uses TRBV6-2 or TRBV6-3 with TRBJ1-2; D uncertain. V lost 7 bases to trimming and J lost 3 bases, with 21 bases between them. The CDR3 has 16 residues. Germline loops: CDR1 MNHEY, CDR2 SVGEGT.

This clonotype is a singleton in its sample. V is TRBV5-1 and J is TRBJ2-2, with 11 bases identical to TRBD1. Losses at the gene ends were 5 bases for V and 2 bases for J; bases not matched to a gene: 11. CDR1 is SGHRS, CDR2 YFSETQ, per germline. This CDR3 contains 18 residues. The CDR3 bases are TGCGCCAGCAGAGGCGGACAGGGGGCGAGTATTAACACCGGGGAGCTGTTTTTT. Its translation is CASRGGQGASINTGELFF.

The chain carries TRBV15 and TRBJ1-4; D is ambiguous. Looked up from germline, CDR1 is LNHNV and CDR2 is YYDKDF (reference sequence). V was shortened by 1 base and J by 4 bases, with 4 bases between the two germline ends. The length of the CDR3 is 13 residues. CDR3 loop: CATSRADNEKLFF. The CDR3 coding sequence is TGTGCCACCAGCAGAGCCGATAATGAAAAACTGTTTTTT.

This clonotype was recorded a few times. The chain combines TRBV6-6 with TRBJ1-6; the D gene is possibly TRBD1 (6 bases). V was clipped by 4 bases and J by 9 bases, with 19 bases between them. In germline, CDR1 is MNHNY, CDR2 SVGAGI (reference sequence). The CDR3 is made up of 16 amino acids. CDR3 residues: CASSLILDRGSSPLHF. The CDR3 DNA reads TGTGCCAGCAGTTTAATTTTGGACAGAGGGAGTTCACCCCTCCACTTT.

The chain employs TRBV7-2 and TRBJ2-5; TRBD2 might be the D (5 bases). Germline V gene sequence: CDR1 SGHTA, CDR2 FQGNSA. This CDR3 has 14 residues. Trimming took 5 bases from V and 5 from J, leaving 15 bases between them. CDR3 sequence reads: CASSGPGWRETQYF. CDR3 sequence (DNA): TGTGCCAGCAGCGGCCCGGGTTGGAGGGAGACCCAGTACTTC. Full variable domain (missing parts from reference TRBV7-2 and TRBJ2-5): GAGVSQSPSNKVTEKGKDVELRCDPISGHTALYWYRQSLGQGLEFLIYFQGNSAPDKSGLPSDRFSAERTGGSVSTLTIQRTQQEDSAVYLCASSGPGWRETQYFGPGTRLLVL.

The chain joins TRBV6-2 or TRBV6-3 to TRBJ2-3; D gene unclear. The CDR3 is 13 amino acids. The germline V gene has CDR1 MNHEY and CDR2 SVGEGT. V was trimmed by 1 base and J by 3 bases, leaving 5 bases between them. CDR3: CASSYFPTDTQYF. As DNA, the CDR3 is TGTGCCAGCAGTTACTTCCCGACAGATACGCAGTATTTT.

The chain is built from TRBV20-1 and TRBJ2-3, with TRBD2 matching 7 bases. V trimming: 1 base; J trimming: 3 bases; junction bases outside the gene matches: 13. Germline CDR1 reads DFQATT; CDR2 reads SNEGSKA (reference sequence). The CDR3 consists of 17 residues. CDR3 loop: CSARVFFGSSGTDTQYF. CDR3 in DNA: TGCAGTGCTAGAGTGTTTTTCGGGTCTAGCGGTACAGATACGCAGTATTTT.

The V and J genes are TRBV28 and TRBJ2-5, with unresolved D. Between the trimmed V and J ends, which lost 2 bases and 5 bases, there was a span of 15 bases. CDR3 length: 15 amino acids. Germline lookup yields CDR1 MDHEN and CDR2 SYDVKM. The CDR3 nucleotides read TGTGCCAGCAGTTTAGAGGCAGGAAATTGGGAGACCCAGTACTTC. It specifies CASSLEAGNWETQYF.

This clonotype was recorded a few times. This chain uses TRBV5-1 with TRBJ2-3; 10 bases agree with TRBD2. V trimming: 5 bases; J trimming: 2 bases; junction bases outside the gene matches: 5. The CDR3 extends over 15 amino acids. Per the germline V gene, CDR1 is SGHRS and CDR2 is YFSETQ. The CDR3 reads CASRIGLADTDTQYF. In nucleotides, the CDR3 is TGCGCCAGCAGGATCGGACTAGCGGACACAGATACGCAGTATTTT.

V and J are TRBV5-5 and TRBJ2-1; D remains ambiguous. V dropped 0 bases and J dropped 14 bases, with 12 bases sitting between them. This CDR3 spans 12 amino acids. Germline lookup yields CDR1 SGHKS and CDR2 YYEKEE (reference sequence). As DNA, the CDR3 is TGTGCCAGCAGCTTGGTGTTTGAGATGGAGTTCTTC. It codes for CASSLVFEMEFF.

J is TRBJ2-7 and V is TRBV5-6; 8 bases align to TRBD2. The ends lost 1 base at V and 2 bases at J; junction bases unmatched: 8. CDR3 length: 16 residues. The V gene's germline CDR1 is SGHDT and CDR2 YYEEEE. The CDR3 sequence: CASSLLYAGLAYEQYF. The CDR3, as DNA: TGTGCCAGCAGCTTGCTTTATGCGGGACTAGCCTACGAGCAGTACTTC.

This clonotype was seen only once. The rearrangement uses TRBV29-1 and TRBJ1-4; 9 nucleotides align to TRBD1. The CDR3 totals 13 residues. Germline loops: CDR1 SQVTM, CDR2 ANQGSEA. Trimming took 6 bases from V and 4 from J; bases not matched to a gene: 3. In nucleotides, the CDR3 is TGCAGCGTGATGACAGGGGGTAATGAAAAACTGTTTTTT. Its translation is CSVMTGGNEKLFF. The entire variable domain, with the rest obtained from reference TRBV29-1 and TRBJ1-4, is as follows: SAVISQKPSRDICQRGTSLTIQCQVDSQVTMMFWYRQQPGQSLTLIATANQGSEATYESGFVIDKFPISRPNLTFSTLTVSNMSPEDSSIYLCSVMTGGNEKLFFGSGTQLSVL.

With respect to this clonotype: A much more abundant neighbour one base away suggests this may be a read error. The rearrangement links TRBV24-1 to TRBJ1-5; no clear D gene. The length of the CDR3 is 14 residues. Looked up from germline, CDR1 is KGHDR and CDR2 is SFDVKD. This CDR3 reads CATSDGYSNQLQHF. In DNA form, the CDR3 reads TGTGCCACCAGTGATGGTTATAGCAATCAGCTCCAGCATTTT.

The gene calls are TRBV29-1 and TRBJ2-7, with D perhaps given as TRBD1 or TRBD2 (5 bases each). CDR1 SQVTM and CDR2 ANQGSEA come from the germline V gene. The CDR3 is 14 residues long. The germline V and J ends were trimmed by 4 bases and 5 bases, with 18 bases remaining between them. The DNA of the CDR3 is TGCAGCGTTGTTGAGGGCAGGGATGTCCACGAGCAGTACTTC. It codes for CSVVEGRDVHEQYF.

This clonotype was counted at least ten times. V and J are TRBV14 and TRBJ1-1; TRBD1 might be the D (6 bases). Germline lookup yields CDR1 SGHDN and CDR2 FVKESK. V lost 4 bases and J lost 6, with 12 bases in between. The CDR3 runs 13 residues. CDR3 protein: CASSPRGKAEAFF. CDR3 nucleotides: TGTGCCAGCAGCCCTAGGGGGAAGGCTGAAGCTTTCTTT.

This clonotype was counted between two and nine times. The J gene is TRBJ1-3, the V gene TRBV10-3; TRBD1 matches at 7 bases. Germline-derived CDR1 and CDR2 are ENHRY and SYGVKD. The CDR3 has 14 amino acids. The ends lost 7 bases at V and 6 bases at J; junction bases unmatched: 9. CDR3 coding DNA: TGTGCCATCACCTCGGGACAGTTCCTAAACACCATATATTTT. Amino acid sequence: CAITSGQFLNTIYF.

The V and J genes are TRBV15 and TRBJ1-1; no clear D gene. Looked up from germline, CDR1 is LNHNV and CDR2 is YYDKDF (reference sequence). With 0 bases removed from V and 4 bases from J, the gap between germline ends came to 9 bases. This CDR3 region has 14 residues. The CDR3 coding sequence is TGTGCCACCAGCAGAGATCGTGGCTCCACTGAAGCTTTCTTT. Its protein product is CATSRDRGSTEAFF.